This TCR beta chain was obtained from a study of CD4 and CD8 cells across lung adenocarcinoma regions. Donors had localized lung adenocarcinoma, a non-small cell lung cancer. TCRdb reanalysed the PCR reads using MiXCR and keeps one entry per CDR3 protein. The sample carries 13,000 or so distinct CDR3 sequences, roughly 48% recorded once. Trimming cost V 7 bases and J 12 bases, with 23 bases left between them. The CDR3 is 14 residues long. Germline V gene sequence: CDR1 MNHNS, CDR2 SASEGT. Material for sequencing was CD4+ T cells from the center of a lung tumor. The sequence was obtained from a male donor with lung adenocarcinoma. The CD4 and CD8 labels of this study may be unreliable. The rearrangement joins TRBV6-1 to TRBJ2-3; D may be TRBD2 (6 bases). The CDR3 region has the DNA TGTGCCAGCAAGGAGGGGCGCGCCACAAATATTCAGTATTTT. Translation gives CASKEGRATNIQYF.